The next 26 T cell receptor beta chains were all read from a single sample in a study of blood T cell repertoires in COVID-19. Only in-frame clones appear in the TCRdb table, and some are missing; sequencing was by immunoSEQ multiplex PCR. The sample includes tens of thousands of clones, 65% to 85% of them seen just once. Material: peripheral blood. These receptors came from a woman at least 80 years old with active or convalescent COVID-19.

The chain links TRBV7-9 to TRBJ1-1, with a possible D match to TRBD1 (5 bases). Germline V gene lookup returns CDR1 SEHNR and CDR2 FQNEAQ (reference sequence). Trimming took off 4 bases at V and 6 bases at J, with 18 bases between the two ends. This CDR3 has 15 residues. The CDR3 DNA sequence: TGTGCCAGCAGCTCCGCCGCGGGGGAAGTTGCTGAAGCTTTCTTT. Translating gives CASSSAAGEVAEAFF.

The V call is TRBV19, the J call TRBJ2-5; 8 bases fit TRBD1. J was trimmed by 5 bases and V by 6 bases; bases with no gene match: 11. This CDR3 comprises 15 residues. Germline assignment: CDR1 LNHDA and CDR2 SQIVND (reference sequence). For the CDR3, the DNA is TGTGCCAGTAGGGACACCGGCAGGGGGCAGGAGACCCAGTACTTC. It codes for CASRDTGRGQETQYF.

The chain couples TRBV24-1 to TRBJ2-1, with 11 positions matching TRBD2. CDR1 KGHDR and CDR2 SFDVKD come from the germline V gene. The CDR3 extends over 14 amino acids. The ends lost 7 bases at V and 7 bases at J; junction bases unmatched: 5. CDR3 in amino acids: CATRTSGSTNEQFF. DNA of the CDR3: TGTGCCACCAGAACTAGCGGGAGTACGAATGAGCAGTTCTTC.

This clone was counted only a few times. In DNA form, the CDR3 reads TGCAGCGTTGGGGCCGGCCAAACAGATACGCAGTATTTT. Translation: CSVGAGQTDTQYF. This chain uses TRBV29-1 with TRBJ2-3, with D hard to call. Germline V gene lookup returns CDR1 SQVTM and CDR2 ANQGSEA. This CDR3 has 13 residues. Trimming took 4 bases from V and 3 from J, leaving 11 bases between them.

This clone was seen a handful of times. The rearrangement links TRBV28 to TRBJ1-3, with 8 bases lining up with TRBD1. The CDR3 is 14 residues long. The J segment lost 4 bases and the V segment lost 6 bases, leaving 5 bases of the junction unmatched. Germline V gene data show CDR1 as MDHEN and CDR2 as SYDVKM. The CDR3 reads CASRETGAGNTIYF. Here the CDR3 DNA reads TGTGCCAGCAGGGAGACAGGGGCAGGAAACACCATATATTTT.

This clone has only a few counts. The chain joins TRBV28 to TRBJ1-3; D is unresolved. This CDR3 spans 17 amino acids. Germline V gives CDR1 MDHEN, CDR2 SYDVKM. Trimming removed 3 bases at V and 0 bases at J, with 15 bases between. The chain's CDR3 is CASSFYGGGSSGNTIYF. The CDR3 bases are TGTGCCAGCAGTTTCTATGGTGGAGGCAGCTCTGGAAACACCATATATTTT.

J is TRBJ1-5 and V is TRBV5-8; possibly TRBD1 for D (5 bases). V lost 3 bases and J lost 0, with 16 bases in between. CDR1 is SGHTS and CDR2 is YDEGEE in the germline V gene. The length of the CDR3 is 17 residues. The CDR3, as DNA: TGTGCCAGCAGCTCGACACGACAGAGCTATAGCAATCAGCCCCAGCATTTT. This sequence encodes CASSSTRQSYSNQPQHF.

This rearrangement joins TRBV6-1 to TRBJ2-1, with 9 nucleotides matching TRBD2. The J segment lost 3 bases and the V segment lost 2 bases, leaving 2 bases of the junction unmatched. CDR1 is MNHNS, CDR2 SASEGT, per germline. This CDR3 comprises 15 residues. The CDR3 loop is CASSELTSGYNEQFF. In DNA form, the CDR3 reads TGTGCCAGCAGTGAATTGACTAGCGGCTACAATGAGCAGTTCTTC.

Worth noting for this clone: This may come from a read error, since a much larger clone is one base off. This chain uses TRBV4-1 with TRBJ2-2; 9 nucleotides agree with TRBD2. The trim removed 11 bases at V and 1 base at J, leaving 8 bases unmatched. Germline values: CDR1 MGHRA, CDR2 YSYEKL. There are 15 residues in the CDR3. CDR3 amino acids: CAPRRLAENTGELFF. The DNA of the CDR3 is TGCGCCCCCCGCCGACTAGCGGAGAACACCGGGGAGCTGTTTTTT.

The V and J genes are TRBV30 and TRBJ2-7, with D hard to call. CDR1 and CDR2 (germline): GTSNPN, SVGIG (reference sequence). This CDR3 region has 12 residues. The germline V and J ends were trimmed by 2 bases and 4 bases, with 9 bases remaining between them. The DNA for the CDR3 is TGTGCCTGGAGTTTTGGCCCATACGAGCAGTACTTC. Residues: CAWSFGPYEQYF.

V usage is TRBV3-1 (or the pseudogene TRBV3-2) and J usage is TRBJ1-3; no reliable D call. Trimming took off 1 base at V and 4 bases at J, with 8 bases between the two ends. The CDR3 consists of 14 residues. Germline V gene lookup returns CDR1 LGHDT and CDR2 YNNKEL (reference sequence). CDR3 bases: TGTGCCAGCAGCCAAGCAGTCAGGGGAAACACCATATATTTT. Translated: CASSQAVRGNTIYF.

The rearrangement links TRBV10-3 to TRBJ1-2; D gene unclear. The CDR3 spans 14 residues. V was shortened by 0 bases and J by 3 bases, with 8 bases between the two germline ends. CDR1 is ENHRY and CDR2 is SYGVKD in the germline V gene. CDR3: CAISESWQYYGYTF. The CDR3 coding sequence is TGTGCCATCAGTGAGTCATGGCAATACTATGGCTACACCTTC.

This clone has more than one count but fewer than ten. CDR3 amino acids: CASSPSAGQMNTEAFF. For the CDR3, the DNA is TGTGCCAGCAGTCCATCGGCGGGACAGATGAACACTGAAGCTTTCTTT. The chain links TRBV27 to TRBJ1-1, with TRBD1 identical over 7 bases. There are 16 residues in the CDR3. V was pared by 5 bases and J by 0 bases, with 9 bases of the junction left unmatched. From germline, CDR1 is MNHEY and CDR2 SMNVEV (reference sequence).

This rearrangement joins TRBV6-2 or TRBV6-3 to TRBJ1-1; TRBD1 matches 9 bases. Germline V gene sequence: CDR1 MNHEY, CDR2 SVGEGT. The CDR3 totals 17 residues. The J segment lost 3 bases and the V segment lost 5 bases, leaving 13 bases of the junction unmatched. The CDR3 DNA reads as TGTGCCAGCAGTAAACCGGGACAGGGTTATTTGTACACTGAAGCTTTCTTT. Amino acids: CASSKPGQGYLYTEAFF.

This clone was counted once. The rearrangement uses TRBV15 and TRBJ2-1, with D maybe TRBD1 (6 bases). Germline V lookup: CDR1 LNHNV, CDR2 YYDKDF (reference sequence). This CDR3 is built from 16 residues. Trimming pared 1 base from V and 9 bases from J, leaving 19 bases between. The CDR3, as DNA: TGTGCCACCAGCAGAGCCAGGGGAAGGGCTAAGGTTGAGCAGTTCTTC. Translated, it gives CATSRARGRAKVEQFF.

The V gene is TRBV5-4, the J gene TRBJ1-6, with D unclear. CDR1 SGHNT and CDR2 YYREEE come from the germline V gene (reference sequence). CDR3 length equals 15 residues. The ends were cut back, 4 bases at V and 3 bases at J, with 11 bases in the middle. CDR3 nucleotides: TGTGCCAGCAGCATCCGGGAATACTATAATTCACCCCTCCACTTT. Translating it yields CASSIREYYNSPLHF.

The gene calls are TRBV4-3 and TRBJ1-1; D is uncertain. V was shortened by 0 bases and J by 2 bases, with 16 bases between the two germline ends. This CDR3 contains 17 residues. CDR1 LGHNA and CDR2 YSLEER come from the germline V gene. CDR3: CASSQDRREFGNTEAFF. CDR3 DNA sequence: TGCGCCAGCAGCCAAGATCGGCGGGAGTTCGGAAACACTGAAGCTTTCTTT.

DNA of the CDR3: TGCAGTGCTAGTAGGCAGGGAAGCTCTAATGAAAAACTGTTTTTT. Its protein is CSASRQGSSNEKLFF. This sequence joins TRBV20-1 and TRBJ1-4, with D possibly matching TRBD1 (5 bases). CDR1 and CDR2 from the germline V gene are DFQATT and SNEGSKA (reference sequence). V was cut by 3 bases and J by 3 bases, with 14 bases left in between. The CDR3 loop spans 15 amino acids.

This clone came up a few times. The chain links TRBV4-1 to TRBJ2-5; TRBD2 aligns across 7 bases. The trim removed 4 bases at V and 5 bases at J, leaving 7 bases unmatched. The CDR3 is 14 amino acids. The germline V gene encodes CDR1 MGHRA and CDR2 YSYEKL. The CDR3 reads CASSPGQAGETQYF. The CDR3 bases are TGCGCCAGCAGCCCTGGGCAAGCGGGGGAGACCCAGTACTTC.

The rearrangement links TRBV28 to TRBJ1-1; TRBD1 might be the D (6 bases). The CDR3 runs to 14 residues. From germline, CDR1 is MDHEN and CDR2 SYDVKM. V gave up 5 bases and J gave up 3 bases, with 13 bases separating them. The CDR3 sequence is CASSQQGGYTEAFF. The CDR3 DNA is TGTGCCAGCAGTCAACAGGGAGGGTACACTGAAGCTTTCTTT. Filled out from reference TRBV28 and TRBJ1-1, the complete variable domain reads DVKVTQSSRYLVKRTGEKVFLECVQDMDHENMFWYRQDPGLGLRLIYFSYDVKMKEKGDIPEGYSVSREKKERFSLILESASTNQTSMYLCASSQQGGYTEAFFGQGTRLTVV.

This chain uses TRBV12-3 or TRBV12-4 with TRBJ2-1; the D gene is possibly TRBD2 (5 bases). The CDR3 extends over 13 amino acids. The V gene lost 5 bases and the J gene lost 3 bases, with 8 bases spanning the gap. The CDR3 region has the DNA TGTGCCAGCAGTACGGGGTTCTACAATGAGCAGTTCTTC. Amino acids: CASSTGFYNEQFF.

This chain links TRBV5-8 with TRBJ2-5, with D possibly matching TRBD1 (5 bases). The germline V and J ends were trimmed by 1 base and 1 base, with 14 bases remaining between them. The CDR3 totals 16 residues. The germline V gene has CDR1 SGHTS and CDR2 YDEGEE. The CDR3, as DNA: TGTGCCAGCAGCTTGTTGGGGCGCGGCGGCCAAGAGACCCAGTACTTC. This sequence encodes CASSLLGRGGQETQYF. Full variable domain (outside the CDR3, taken from reference TRBV5-8 and TRBJ2-5): EAGVTQSPTHLIKTRGQQATLRCSPISGHTSVYWYQQALGLGLQFLLWYDEGEERNRGNFPPRFSGRQFPNYSSELNVNALELEDSALYLCASSLLGRGGQETQYFGPGTRLLVL.

V usage is TRBV7-8 and J usage is TRBJ2-3; 8 positions agree with TRBD2. Trimming at V came to 5 bases and at J to 3 bases, leaving 10 bases not matched to a gene. Per the germline V gene, CDR1 is SGHVS and CDR2 is FQNEAQ. There are 16 residues in the CDR3. The CDR3 sequence: CASSAQREKRTDTQYF. Written as DNA, the CDR3 is TGTGCCAGCAGCGCCCAGCGGGAGAAGAGAACAGATACGCAGTATTTT.

The J gene is TRBJ1-2, the V gene TRBV28; no firm D call. The CDR3 totals 15 residues. CDR1 is MDHEN, CDR2 SYDVKM, per germline. The V end was cut by 8 bases, the J end by 3 bases, with 19 bases between. For the CDR3, the DNA is TGTGCCAGCGGTACCACCGCCAGGAATTACTATGGCTACACCTTC. It translates to CASGTTARNYYGYTF.

The chain recombines TRBV5-8 with TRBJ1-4; a possible D gene is TRBD1 (5 bases). The V gene's germline CDR1 is SGHTS and CDR2 YDEGEE. The CDR3 has 14 amino acids. Deletions cut 1 base from V and 8 bases from J, with 12 bases between. Here the CDR3 reads CASSLKGIDEKLFF. CDR3 DNA: TGTGCCAGCAGCTTGAAGGGGATCGACGAAAAACTGTTTTTT.

V is TRBV5-1 and J is TRBJ1-2, with 7 bases lining up with TRBD1. CDR3 size: 15 residues. V was clipped by 5 bases and J by 0 bases; unmatched bases: 7. Per germline, CDR1 SGHRS and CDR2 YFSETQ. CDR3 in DNA: TGCGCCAGCAGAGTAGGGGGACAGCCTAACTATGGCTACACCTTC. As protein: CASRVGGQPNYGYTF. The full variable domain, with the rest looked up from reference TRBV5-1 and TRBJ1-2, is KAGVTQTPRYLIKTRGQQVTLSCSPISGHRSVSWYQQTPGQGLQFLFEYFSETQRNKGNFPGRFSGRQFSNSRSEMNVSTLELGDSALYLCASRVGGQPNYGYTFGSGTRLTVV.